These 14 T cell receptor beta chains originate from one sample sequenced in a study of T cells in Graves' hyperthyroidism and ophthalmopathy. Amplified TCR beta CDR3 regions derived from RNA transcripts. The HTBI primer set served for first-round RT-PCR of the TCR CDR3. MiXCR was run by TCRdb on the multiplex PCR reads, yielding one entry per CDR3 protein. The repertoire holds more than 250,000 distinct CDR3 sequences, with over 12% as singletons. Sequencing was done on a sample of blood. Receptors originate from a woman in her forties or fifties with Graves' hyperthyroidism that later progressed to Graves' ophthalmopathy.

The sample holds many counts of this clonotype. CDR3 sequence reads: CASSHPTGLAGVYNEQFF. In nucleotides, the CDR3 is TGTGCCAGCAGCCACCCGACCGGACTAGCGGGAGTTTACAATGAGCAGTTCTTC. V gene TRBV3-1 combines with J gene TRBJ2-1, with 13 bases that match TRBD2. The CDR3 consists of 18 residues. Germline CDR1 is LGHDT and CDR2 is YNNKEL (reference sequence). V lost 3 bases and J lost 4; bases outside the gene matches: 9.

The rearrangement joins TRBV6-2 or TRBV6-3 to TRBJ2-7; TRBD1 matches 11 bases. CDR1 MNHEY and CDR2 SVGEGT come from the germline V gene. The CDR3 extends over 13 amino acids. Unmatched junction bases numbered 6, after V lost 7 bases and J lost 7 bases. CDR3 residues: CASKTGTGGEQYF. In DNA form, the CDR3 reads TGTGCCAGCAAAACCGGGACAGGGGGTGAGCAGTACTTC.

The rearrangement uses TRBV19 and TRBJ2-2, with no clear D. Trimming took off 10 bases at V and 0 bases at J, with 9 bases between the two ends. The CDR3 contains 13 residues. CDR1 and CDR2 (germline): LNHDA, SQIVND (reference sequence). The CDR3 region is CATADANTGELFF. The CDR3 nucleotides are TGTGCCACCGCGGACGCGAACACCGGGGAGCTGTTTTTT.

V is TRBV20-1 and J is TRBJ2-7, with 10 bases identical to TRBD1. Germline values: CDR1 DFQATT, CDR2 SNEGSKA (reference sequence). V lost 5 bases, J lost 4 bases, and 5 bases stayed unmatched. This CDR3 spans 13 amino acids. CDR3: CSALTGGQYEQYF. The CDR3 nucleotides are TGCAGTGCTCTGACAGGGGGCCAATACGAGCAGTACTTC.

This clonotype was detected only a few times. A much larger clone differs by one base, so this may be a read error. CDR3 loop: CASSFVTGPYEQYF. CDR3 in DNA: TGTGCCAGCAGTTTTGTCACGGGTCCCTACGAGCAGTACTTC. J is TRBJ2-7 and V is TRBV28; D remains ambiguous. The CDR3 has 14 amino acids. V was cut by 3 bases and J by 2 bases, with 11 bases left in between. Germline V gene data show CDR1 as MDHEN and CDR2 as SYDVKM.

The sample holds many counts of this clonotype. Written as DNA, the CDR3 is TGTGCCAGCAGTTTAGCCAGGAACTACGAGCAGTACTTC. Amino acids: CASSLARNYEQYF. The V gene is TRBV12-3 or TRBV12-4, the J gene TRBJ2-7, with unresolved D. V shed 0 bases and J shed 3 bases, with 6 bases lying between them. This CDR3 comprises 13 residues.

This clonotype came up a few times. The genes are TRBV19 and TRBJ2-1, with 7 bases fitting TRBD2. Germline V gives CDR1 LNHDA, CDR2 SQIVND (reference sequence). With V trimmed by 10 bases and J by 8 bases, 11 bases remained unmatched. The CDR3 contains 13 residues. The CDR3 coding sequence is TGTGCCACCTCCCCCAGGGAGGGAGATGAGCAGTTCTTC. It is translated as CATSPREGDEQFF.

In the case of this clonotype: The DNA is omitted, as the CDR3 cannot be located on it reliably, and the CDR3 follows TCRdb's listing. This sequence joins TRBV29-1 and TRBJ1-2; the table's D call of TRBD1 was not tested on the DNA. Including both end residues, the CDR3 is 13 amino acids long. Germline CDR1 and CDR2: SQVTM and ANQGSEA. The CDR3 reads CSVMGQFFYGCTF.

The V gene is TRBV7-9, the J gene TRBJ1-5, with unresolved D. The V end was cut by 1 base, the J end by 4 bases, with 8 bases between. CDR1 SEHNR and CDR2 FQNEAQ come from the germline V gene (reference sequence). The CDR3 runs to 14 residues. CDR3 sequence (DNA): TGTGCCAGCAGCTTAGGTGACATAAATCAGCCCCAGCATTTT. Translation gives CASSLGDINQPQHF.

This clonotype was counted many times. V and J are TRBV10-3 and TRBJ2-7; TRBD2 aligns across 9 bases. With 6 bases clipped from V and 2 bases from J, the junction kept 8 bases outside the gene matches. The CDR3 consists of 15 residues. From germline, CDR1 is ENHRY and CDR2 SYGVKD. For the CDR3, the DNA is TGTGCCATCAGCTCCCGGACTAGCGACCCCTACGAGCAGTACTTC. It is translated as CAISSRTSDPYEQYF.

V and J are TRBV5-4 and TRBJ2-1; perhaps TRBD2 as D (6 bases). Germline-derived CDR1 and CDR2 are SGHNT and YYREEE (reference sequence). The CDR3 length is 15 residues. Trimming stripped 0 bases from V and 6 bases from J, with 13 bases between. The CDR3 is CASSLVGTLSNEQFF. The CDR3 DNA follows: TGTGCCAGCAGCTTGGTTGGGACTCTAAGCAATGAGCAGTTCTTC.

As regards this clonotype: The junction and the germline gene differ at one end; a read error may be behind it. The chain uses TRBV11-2 and TRBJ1-2; D is possibly TRBD1 (5 bases). The CDR3 has 16 residues. CDR1 and CDR2 from the germline V gene are SGHAT and FQNNGV. This CDR3 is CASSLRDLGGNYGYTF. In DNA, the CDR3 is TGTGCCAGCAGCTTGCGGGATCTGGGGGGGAACTATGGTTACACCTTC.

This clonotype came up many times. This chain links TRBV20-1 with TRBJ2-7; a possible D gene is TRBD2 (6 bases). The germline gives CDR1 DFQATT, CDR2 SNEGSKA (reference sequence). Trimming shortened V by 6 bases and J by 3 bases, and 18 bases separated the two germline ends. This CDR3 has 14 residues. This CDR3 reads CSAGGENLDYEQYF. CDR3 DNA: TGCAGTGCGGGAGGTGAGAATCTGGACTACGAGCAGTACTTC.

There are many counts of this clonotype. The rearrangement joins TRBV29-1 to TRBJ1-1; tentative D call: TRBD1 (5 bases). Trimming left V 7 bases short and J 5 bases short, with 20 bases between. CDR1 and CDR2 from the germline V gene are SQVTM and ANQGSEA. The CDR3 consists of 14 residues. In DNA form, the CDR3 reads TGCAGCGCCCACCCGCAGGGAAGAGTGACTGAAGCTTTCTTT. It specifies CSAHPQGRVTEAFF.